The 23 T cell receptor beta chains in this list originate from one sample, sequenced in a study of CD8 T cells in Susac syndrome. The RNA input was about 0.5 to 1 ug, and it was reverse transcribed with random hexamers. A single record per CDR3 protein comes from TCRdb applying MiXCR to the immunoSEQ multiplex PCR reads. The top ten hold 0.35% to 0.4% of the sample, which has tens of thousands of distinct CDR3 sequences, about 95% seen once. The sequencing input was CD8+ T cells from PBMCs. Receptors were obtained from a human donor with multiple sclerosis.

V is TRBV29-1 and J is TRBJ1-1; no clear D. This CDR3 comprises 10 residues. The germline gives CDR1 SQVTM, CDR2 ANQGSEA. Trimming removed 3 bases from V and 4 bases from J, with 3 bases in between. The CDR3 region is CSVELTEAFF. CDR3 DNA: TGCAGCGTTGAGCTCACTGAAGCTTTCTTT.

The V and J genes are TRBV19 and TRBJ1-5, with a weak D call TRBD1 (6 bases). With 5 bases removed from V and 6 bases from J, the gap between germline ends came to 23 bases. The CDR3 length is 17 residues. Germline loops: CDR1 LNHDA, CDR2 SQIVND (reference sequence). The DNA for the CDR3 is TGTGCCAGTAGTCTACAGGGACCCTACGAGGGGGGTCAGCCCCAGCATTTT. It is translated as CASSLQGPYEGGQPQHF.

A few counts support this clonotype. Germline and junction disagree at one end, which may indicate a read error. The rearrangement joins TRBV4-3 to TRBJ1-1; D is unclear. Looked up from germline, CDR1 is LGHNA and CDR2 is YSLEER. This CDR3 region has 13 residues. CDR3 loop: CASSQTVNTEAFF. The CDR3 nucleotides read TGTGCCAGCAGCCAAACAGTGAACACTGAAGCTTTCTTT.

The rearrangement uses TRBV12-3 or TRBV12-4 and TRBJ1-1; TRBD1 is a possible D gene (6 bases). This CDR3 spans 13 amino acids. The V gene lost 8 bases and the J gene lost 6 bases, with 16 bases spanning the gap. CDR3 in DNA: TGTGCCAGCCGCCAAGCGGGGGGGCCTGAAGCTTTCTTT. Translated: CASRQAGGPEAFF.

J is TRBJ1-2 and V is TRBV29-1, with 11 bases matching TRBD1. Germline V gene sequence: CDR1 SQVTM, CDR2 ANQGSEA. The CDR3 is 15 residues long. The ends lost 3 bases at V and 8 bases at J; junction bases unmatched: 11. DNA of the CDR3: TGCAGCGTTGATCGGACAGGGGGCGATATGGAAGGCTACACCTTC. It specifies CSVDRTGGDMEGYTF.

The gene calls are TRBV6-2 or TRBV6-3 and TRBJ2-7; D perhaps matches TRBD2 (5 bases). The V gene's germline CDR1 is MNHEY and CDR2 SVGEGT. The CDR3 totals 11 residues. The germline V and J ends were trimmed by 8 bases and 6 bases, with 11 bases remaining between them. Here the CDR3 DNA reads TGTGCCAGCGAGGGAGCTAGCGAGCAGTACTTC. Its protein product is CASEGASEQYF.

This chain connects TRBV25-1 to TRBJ1-1, with D unresolved. V lost 4 bases and J lost 3, with 9 bases in between. CDR1 MGHDK and CDR2 SYGVNS come from the germline V gene. The CDR3 runs to 13 residues. The CDR3 reads CASSAQFYTEAFF. The DNA of the CDR3 is TGTGCCAGCAGTGCCCAGTTCTACACTGAAGCTTTCTTT.

The V and J genes are TRBV4-3 and TRBJ2-2; maybe TRBD2 (6 bases). The CDR3 covers 17 residues. The ends were cut back, 0 bases at V and 4 bases at J, with 15 bases in the middle. Germline CDR1 and CDR2: LGHNA and YSLEER. The CDR3 region is CASSQDQGGPSTGELFF. CDR3 DNA sequence: TGCGCCAGCAGCCAAGATCAAGGAGGGCCCTCCACCGGGGAGCTGTTTTTT.

The V gene is TRBV27, the J gene TRBJ2-2; D uncertain. This CDR3 has 13 residues. V was pared by 3 bases and J by 7 bases, with 9 bases between. From germline, CDR1 is MNHEY and CDR2 SMNVEV (reference sequence). CDR3: CASSFKENGELFF. The CDR3 nucleotides are TGTGCCAGCAGTTTTAAAGAGAACGGGGAGCTGTTTTTT.

The J gene is TRBJ1-2, the V gene TRBV16, with D tentatively TRBD1 (5 bases). Trimming took off 0 bases at V and 7 bases at J, with 15 bases between the two ends. This CDR3 has 15 amino acids. Germline values: CDR1 KGHSY, CDR2 FQNENV. CDR3 sequence reads: CASSQSNWGSTGYTF. DNA for the CDR3: TGTGCCAGCAGCCAATCGAACTGGGGGTCTACTGGCTACACCTTC.

The chain recombines TRBV29-1 with TRBJ1-2, with D maybe TRBD1 (5 bases). This CDR3 has 10 amino acids. V lost 6 bases and J lost 7, with 9 bases in between. The germline V gene encodes CDR1 SQVTM and CDR2 ANQGSEA. The CDR3 DNA reads TGCAGCGTAGGTAGGGGTGGCTACACCTTC. As protein: CSVGRGGYTF.

This clonotype was counted once. In DNA, the CDR3 is TGTGCCAGTCCACCCTCCAGGAATGGCACAGATACGCAGTATTTT. This translates into CASPPSRNGTDTQYF. The chain employs TRBV19 and TRBJ2-3, with unresolved D. The V gene's germline CDR1 is LNHDA and CDR2 SQIVND (reference sequence). Trimming removed 8 bases at V and 1 base at J, with 16 bases between. This CDR3 has 15 amino acids.

This clonotype has a single count. The chain couples TRBV12-5 to TRBJ1-4; no definite D call. The V gene lost 1 base and the J gene lost 2 bases, with 11 bases spanning the gap. This CDR3 has 16 residues. CDR1 and CDR2 (germline): LGHNT, FRNRAP. The DNA of the CDR3 is TGTGCTAGTGGTTTGGCCCTTAGGCCCACTAATGAAAAACTGTTTTTT. The encoded protein is CASGLALRPTNEKLFF.

A single count supports this clonotype. V is TRBV30 and J is TRBJ2-1; the D gene is possibly TRBD1 (6 bases). V shed 1 base and J shed 4 bases, with 14 bases lying between them. Germline V gene sequence: CDR1 GTSNPN, CDR2 SVGIG (reference sequence). The CDR3 runs to 15 residues. This CDR3 is CAWSDLGTPYNEQFF. For the CDR3, the DNA is TGTGCCTGGAGTGATCTCGGGACACCATACAATGAGCAGTTCTTC.

The chain links TRBV5-6 to TRBJ2-4; TRBD1 matches 10 bases. Trimming cost V 3 bases and J 7 bases; bases outside gene matches: 4. The CDR3 is made up of 14 amino acids. Germline V lookup: CDR1 SGHDT, CDR2 YYEEEE. The CDR3 here is CASSSAGQGNIQYF. CDR3 nucleotides: TGTGCCAGCAGCTCCGCGGGACAGGGGAACATTCAGTACTTC.

J is TRBJ2-3 and V is TRBV19, with a possible D match to TRBD2 (5 bases). CDR1 LNHDA and CDR2 SQIVND come from the germline V gene (reference sequence). The CDR3 is 16 amino acids. Trimming took off 2 bases at V and 4 bases at J, with 16 bases between the two ends. CDR3 bases: TGTGCCAGTAGTATAACGTCGATGTGGGGAGCAGATACGCAGTATTTT. Amino acids: CASSITSMWGADTQYF.

This clonotype was seen a single time. The rearrangement uses TRBV29-1 and TRBJ1-5; the match to TRBD1 covers 7 bases. The CDR3 sequence is 13 residues long. The V segment lost 6 bases and the J segment 5 bases; nucleotides outside the gene matches: 7. CDR1 SQVTM and CDR2 ANQGSEA come from the germline V gene. The CDR3: CSVVSGGDQPQHF. Here the CDR3 DNA reads TGCAGCGTCGTTTCAGGGGGAGATCAGCCCCAGCATTTT.

The DNA for the CDR3 is TGTGCCAGCAGTGTGACAGGGGGCTTGAACACTGAAGCTTTCTTT. As protein: CASSVTGGLNTEAFF. The chain carries TRBV27 and TRBJ1-1; 10 nucleotides agree with TRBD1. The J segment lost 0 bases and the V segment lost 5 bases, leaving 3 bases of the junction unmatched. The CDR3 totals 15 residues. The germline CDR1 and CDR2 sequences are MNHEY and SMNVEV (reference sequence).

The V call is TRBV7-9, the J call TRBJ1-1, with D possibly being TRBD1 (6 bases). Per the germline V gene, CDR1 is SEHNR and CDR2 is FQNEAQ (reference sequence). The CDR3 has 15 residues. Trimming took 5 bases from V and 3 from J, leaving 16 bases between them. In DNA, the CDR3 is TGTGCCAGCAGCCCCGATAAAGGGGGGGACACTGAAGCTTTCTTT. Protein product: CASSPDKGGDTEAFF.

This chain uses TRBV12-3 or TRBV12-4 with TRBJ1-4; 7 bases map to TRBD1. The CDR3 extends over 17 amino acids. The V and J ends lost 4 bases and 0 bases, in that order; junction bases with no gene match: 8. CDR3 DNA sequence: TGTGCCAGCAGTTCGGGACAGCTAACGTCAACTAATGAAAAACTGTTTTTT. Amino acids: CASSSGQLTSTNEKLFF.

The V and J genes are TRBV7-9 and TRBJ1-2, with 7 bases fitting TRBD1. J was trimmed by 3 bases and V by 3 bases; bases with no gene match: 10. CDR3 length: 16 amino acids. The germline gives CDR1 SEHNR, CDR2 FQNEAQ (reference sequence). CDR3 in DNA: TGTGCCAGCAGCTTTTCGGACAGGACTCAGGACTATGGCTACACCTTC. This sequence encodes CASSFSDRTQDYGYTF.

The chain recombines TRBV6-2 or TRBV6-3 with TRBJ2-2, with D unclear. Trimming stripped 8 bases from V and 0 bases from J, with 13 bases between. The CDR3 is 15 amino acids. Germline V gene sequence: CDR1 MNHEY, CDR2 SVGEGT. The DNA for the CDR3 is TGTGCCAGCCGCGGACGCGGAGCGAACACCGGGGAGCTGTTTTTT. Protein sequence: CASRGRGANTGELFF.

The chain carries TRBV5-6 and TRBJ2-2; D might be TRBD2 (5 bases). CDR3 length: 17 residues. Trimming removed 3 bases at V and 0 bases at J, with 15 bases between. The germline gives CDR1 SGHDT, CDR2 YYEEEE. In nucleotides, the CDR3 is TGTGCCAGCAGCTACCCTTGGGGAGAAACGAACACCGGGGAGCTGTTTTTT. This encodes CASSYPWGETNTGELFF.